These 30 T cell receptor beta chains were sequenced from one sample in a study of shared clonotypes between healthy human individuals (dated by TCRdb to the early 2020s). Receptor libraries were prepared by the immunoSEQ multiplex PCR assay. In its TCRdb copy, this immuneACCESS table keeps in-frame sequences only and misses some clones. Where compared with another copy, unresolved V genes explain less than half of these, and the others have no known cause. The sample yields about 2,500,000 clones; 90% to 95% were counted once. Over 0.12% of the sample goes to the ten largest clones. Input material: naive CD4+ T cells sorted from blood. Reading the label with the study, this specimen's cell subset or site is: CD45RA+ positively selected. These receptors were taken from a man aged 18 to 35 in good health.

The chain uses TRBV7-9 and TRBJ2-2, with TRBD1 matching over 9 bases. CDR1 and CDR2 (germline): SEHNR, FQNEAQ (reference sequence). V lost 5 bases, J lost 7 bases, and 8 bases stayed unmatched. CDR3 size: 15 residues. The CDR3 spells CASSRGTGRIGELFF. The DNA of the CDR3 is TGTGCCAGCAGCCGAGGGACAGGGCGGATCGGGGAGCTGTTTTTT.

This chain uses TRBV5-6 with TRBJ2-5; D gene ambiguous. CDR3 size: 13 residues. Germline V CDR1 and CDR2: SGHDT, YYEEEE. The V end lost 2 bases, the J end lost 7 bases, and 12 bases lay between the germline ends. The CDR3 DNA follows: TGTGCCAGCAGCTTCCCTCCCGCTGGGACCCAGTACTTC. This codes for CASSFPPAGTQYF.

This clone was counted once. The chain joins TRBV7-8 to TRBJ2-7, with 13 nucleotides matching TRBD2. Unmatched junction bases numbered 2, after V lost 1 base and J lost 2 bases. Germline V gene lookup returns CDR1 SGHVS and CDR2 FQNEAQ. The CDR3 is 16 amino acids. DNA of the CDR3: TGTGCCAGCAGCTTAGAACTAGCGGGAGGGCCCTACGAGCAGTACTTC. Encoded protein: CASSLELAGGPYEQYF.

The chain couples TRBV10-3 to TRBJ1-4; the match to TRBD1 covers 9 bases. The CDR3 has 15 residues. The V and J ends lost 0 bases and 8 bases, in that order; junction bases with no gene match: 4. Germline lookup yields CDR1 ENHRY and CDR2 SYGVKD. DNA for the CDR3: TGTGCCATCAGTGAGTCGACAGGGGGAAGCGAAAAACTGTTTTTT. It yields the protein CAISESTGGSEKLFF.

V gene TRBV6-6 combines with J gene TRBJ2-5; 10 bases are a match to TRBD2. The length of the CDR3 is 15 residues. The ends lost 5 bases at V and 5 bases at J; junction bases unmatched: 8. The germline gives CDR1 MNHNY, CDR2 SVGAGI (reference sequence). The CDR3, as DNA: TGTGCCAGCAGTCCAAGCGGGGGGGCAGGTGAGACCCAGTACTTC. This sequence encodes CASSPSGGAGETQYF.

V is TRBV6-5 and J is TRBJ2-4, with D maybe TRBD2 (6 bases). This CDR3 is built from 14 residues. The ends were cut back, 0 bases at V and 8 bases at J, with 11 bases in the middle. Germline V CDR1 and CDR2: MNHEY, SVGAGI. The CDR3 here is CASSYSVEGDIQYF. DNA for the CDR3: TGTGCCAGCAGTTACTCTGTGGAGGGTGACATTCAGTACTTC.

The J gene is TRBJ2-7, the V gene TRBV25-1, with 7 bases identical to TRBD2. The CDR3 length is 11 residues. From germline, CDR1 is MGHDK and CDR2 SYGVNS. J lost 7 bases, V lost 6 bases, and 3 bases had no gene match. The CDR3 sequence is CASRRAGEQYF. Here the CDR3 DNA reads TGTGCCAGCAGGAGAGCGGGAGAGCAGTACTTC.

The chain uses TRBV5-1 and TRBJ2-2; 8 positions match TRBD1. The CDR3 is 15 residues long. Trimming removed 3 bases from V and 4 bases from J; junction bases left unmatched: 5. Germline CDR1 is SGHRS and CDR2 is YFSETQ. The CDR3 region is CASSSTGVVTGELFF. The CDR3 DNA reads TGCGCCAGCAGCTCGACAGGGGTTGTCACCGGGGAGCTGTTTTTT. Looking up the rest from reference TRBV5-1 and TRBJ2-2 gives the full variable domain: KAGVTQTPRYLIKTRGQQVTLSCSPISGHRSVSWYQQTPGQGLQFLFEYFSETQRNKGNFPGRFSGRQFSNSRSEMNVSTLELGDSALYLCASSSTGVVTGELFFGEGSRLTVL.

The CDR3 nucleotides are TGCGCCAGCAGTGAGTCGTTAGCAAGGGCCAATGAGCAGTTCTTC. Its protein product is CASSESLARANEQFF. The chain links TRBV10-1 to TRBJ2-1; D uncertain. The CDR3 covers 15 residues. The ends were cut back, 0 bases at V and 6 bases at J, with 12 bases in the middle. CDR1 and CDR2 from the germline V gene are WNHNN and SYGVQD (reference sequence).

The table lists this clone with a count of one. The chain employs TRBV5-6 and TRBJ2-5; TRBD2 agrees at 14 bases. V shed 0 bases and J 3 bases; nucleotides not matched to a gene: 7. Germline CDR1 and CDR2: SGHDT and YYEEEE. There are 18 residues in the CDR3. CDR3 bases: TGTGCCAGCAGCTTGGTGCCGGGGACTAGCGGGGGCAAAGAGACCCAGTACTTC. Its protein is CASSLVPGTSGGKETQYF.

Of note for this clone: This sample includes further DNA sequences coding for the same CDR3. The rearrangement uses TRBV18 and TRBJ2-6, with a tentative D call TRBD2 (6 bases). The ends were cut back, 3 bases at V and 1 base at J, with 7 bases in the middle. Germline V lookup: CDR1 KGHSH, CDR2 LQKENI. The CDR3 is 15 amino acids. Here the CDR3 reads CASSPGGSGANVLTF. The CDR3, as DNA: TGTGCCAGCTCACCCGGGGGTTCTGGGGCCAACGTCCTGACTTTC.

This chain connects TRBV2 to TRBJ2-7; D is perhaps TRBD2 (6 bases). Germline V gene data show CDR1 as SNHLY and CDR2 as FYNNEI. V shed 7 bases and J shed 0 bases, with 19 bases lying between them. The CDR3 covers 16 residues. The CDR3 protein is CASTQEGPGGSYEQYF. The CDR3 DNA reads as TGTGCCAGCACCCAGGAGGGGCCCGGGGGCTCCTACGAGCAGTACTTC.

This chain joins TRBV7-9 and TRBJ2-2; D not resolved. CDR1 SEHNR and CDR2 FQNEAQ come from the germline V gene (reference sequence). Trimming shortened V by 1 base and J by 11 bases, and 8 bases separated the two germline ends. The length of the CDR3 is 12 residues. The CDR3 reads CASSLEVGELFF. The DNA for the CDR3 is TGTGCCAGCAGCTTAGAGGTGGGAGAGCTGTTTTTT.

The V and J genes are TRBV10-3 and TRBJ2-4, with 7 bases fitting TRBD1. The CDR3 contains 16 residues. Per the germline V gene, CDR1 is ENHRY and CDR2 is SYGVKD. After removal of 2 bases from V and 2 bases from J, the junction contained 6 bases not matched to a gene. The CDR3 loop is CAISEGGQITKNIQYF. DNA of the CDR3: TGTGCCATCAGTGAGGGGGGACAGATAACCAAAAACATTCAGTACTTC.

This sequence joins TRBV6-5 and TRBJ2-1; no clear D. Per the germline V gene, CDR1 is MNHEY and CDR2 is SVGAGI. This CDR3 spans 15 amino acids. The V gene lost 2 bases and the J gene lost 0 bases, with 8 bases spanning the gap. Written as DNA, the CDR3 is TGTGCCAGCAGTTACAGCGCGAGCTCCTACAATGAGCAGTTCTTC. Amino acids: CASSYSASSYNEQFF.

In regard to this clone: Other DNA sequences in this specimen translate into the identical CDR3. The V gene is TRBV27, the J gene TRBJ2-7; 7 nucleotides agree with TRBD1. The J segment lost 0 bases and the V segment lost 5 bases, leaving 7 bases of the junction unmatched. The CDR3 loop spans 15 amino acids. The germline V gene has CDR1 MNHEY and CDR2 SMNVEV (reference sequence). CDR3 sequence reads: CASSPLGTASYEQYF. The CDR3 nucleotides are TGTGCCAGCAGTCCATTAGGGACAGCCTCCTACGAGCAGTACTTC.

Comments on this clone: Its ends do not fully match the called genes, so a read error is possible. The V call is TRBV4-1, the J call TRBJ1-1, with D perhaps TRBD1 (5 bases). The CDR3 runs to 14 residues. Germline-derived CDR1 and CDR2 are MGHRA and YSYEKL. This CDR3 is CASGHPDRNTEAFF. The DNA for the CDR3 is TGCGCCAGCGGCCACCCAGACAGGAACACTGAAGCTTTCTTT.

The rearrangement links TRBV19 to TRBJ1-4; D is uncertain. The CDR3 has 15 amino acids. Germline values: CDR1 LNHDA, CDR2 SQIVND (reference sequence). The germline V and J ends were trimmed by 8 bases and 0 bases, with 13 bases remaining between them. CDR3 region: CASLSTVATNEKLFF. In DNA form, the CDR3 reads TGTGCCAGTCTTTCAACCGTCGCAACTAATGAAAAACTGTTTTTT.

The chain links TRBV28 to TRBJ1-5; D perhaps matches TRBD1 (5 bases). The CDR3 contains 14 residues. Deletions cut 6 bases from V and 0 bases from J, with 9 bases between. The germline CDR1 and CDR2 sequences are MDHEN and SYDVKM. This CDR3 reads CASRTGTSNQPQHF. CDR3 bases: TGTGCCAGCAGAACGGGGACTAGCAATCAGCCCCAGCATTTT. Drawing the rest from reference TRBV28 and TRBJ1-5, the complete variable domain is DVKVTQSSRYLVKRTGEKVFLECVQDMDHENMFWYRQDPGLGLRLIYFSYDVKMKEKGDIPEGYSVSREKKERFSLILESASTNQTSMYLCASRTGTSNQPQHFGDGTRLSIL.

This clone was counted once. The chain employs TRBV14 and TRBJ2-5, with 7 bases fitting TRBD2. The CDR3 contains 16 residues. CDR1 SGHDN and CDR2 FVKESK come from the germline V gene. V dropped 4 bases and J dropped 1; count of bases not matched to a gene: 9. CDR3 in DNA: TGTGCCAGCAGCCCCTTGATGGGGAGGGTCCAAGAGACCCAGTACTTC. Translation gives CASSPLMGRVQETQYF. Complete variable domain (other parts from reference TRBV14 and TRBJ2-5): EAGVTQFPSHSVIEKGQTVTLRCDPISGHDNLYWYRRVMGKEIKFLLHFVKESKQDESGMPNNRFLAERTGGTYSTLKVQPAELEDSGVYFCASSPLMGRVQETQYFGPGTRLLVL.

The genes are TRBV7-2 and TRBJ1-1; 7 nucleotides match TRBD1. J lost 0 bases, V lost 5 bases, and 9 bases had no gene match. In germline, CDR1 is SGHTA, CDR2 FQGNSA. This CDR3 region has 16 residues. The CDR3 bases are TGTGCCAGCAGCCTAAGACAGGGATTCATGAACACTGAAGCTTTCTTT. This sequence encodes CASSLRQGFMNTEAFF.

The gene calls are TRBV10-1 and TRBJ2-7, with D perhaps matching TRBD1 or TRBD2 (5 bases each). The germline V and J ends were trimmed by 6 bases and 7 bases, with 13 bases remaining between them. Germline CDR1 is WNHNN and CDR2 is SYGVQD (reference sequence). This CDR3 has 12 residues. The CDR3 bases are TGCGCCAGCAGCAGGGTTTCGGGAGAGCAGTACTTC. It translates to CASSRVSGEQYF.

This chain links TRBV9 with TRBJ2-7; weak D call: TRBD1 (6 bases). The germline V gene has CDR1 SGDLS and CDR2 YYNGEE. This CDR3 is built from 17 residues. Trimming took off 0 bases at V and 2 bases at J, with 18 bases between the two ends. The CDR3 loop is CASSVGVRGKRPYEQYF. The CDR3 DNA reads as TGTGCCAGCAGCGTAGGAGTAAGGGGGAAACGTCCCTACGAGCAGTACTTC.

The chain joins TRBV7-9 to TRBJ1-2; 8 nucleotides line up with TRBD1. Trimming at V came to 0 bases and at J to 6 bases, leaving 6 bases not matched to a gene. The germline V gene encodes CDR1 SEHNR and CDR2 FQNEAQ (reference sequence). CDR3 length equals 15 residues. The CDR3 loop is CASSLAQGAHDGYTF. The CDR3 nucleotides read TGTGCCAGCAGCTTAGCCCAGGGGGCGCATGATGGCTACACCTTC.

CDR3 coding DNA: TGTGCCATCAGTGACGACAGGGTAGGGGACTACACCTTC. Translated, it gives CAISDDRVGDYTF. The rearrangement links TRBV10-3 to TRBJ1-2; 7 bases line up with TRBD1. The CDR3 is 13 residues long. CDR1 ENHRY and CDR2 SYGVKD come from the germline V gene. Losses at the gene ends were 3 bases for V and 10 bases for J; bases not matched to a gene: 8.

Details on this clone: A much larger clone lies a single base off, so this may be a read error. This specimen includes other DNA sequences encoding the same CDR3. The chain couples TRBV6-1 to TRBJ2-6; maybe TRBD1 (6 bases). V lost 3 bases to trimming and J lost 2 bases, with 8 bases between them. The CDR3 length is 15 residues. The germline V gene encodes CDR1 MNHNS and CDR2 SASEGT. CDR3 protein: CASSDAGAGANVLTF. CDR3 DNA: TGTGCCAGCAGTGATGCAGGGGCTGGGGCCAACGTCCTGACTTTC.

The rearrangement links TRBV27 to TRBJ1-6, with 8 positions matching TRBD1. The V segment lost 5 bases and the J segment 7 bases; nucleotides outside the gene matches: 4. This CDR3 is 14 amino acids long. CDR1 and CDR2 from the germline V gene are MNHEY and SMNVEV (reference sequence). This chain's CDR3 is CASSNRGSNSPLHF. The CDR3 nucleotides read TGTGCCAGCAGTAACAGGGGGTCCAATTCACCCCTCCACTTT.

Concerning this clone: Other DNA sequences in the sample encode the same CDR3. The chain carries TRBV5-1 and TRBJ2-3, with 8 bases fitting TRBD2. With V trimmed by 0 bases and J by 1 base, 1 base remained unmatched. The germline CDR1 and CDR2 sequences are SGHRS and YFSETQ. CDR3 length equals 15 residues. As DNA, the CDR3 is TGCGCCAGCAGCTTGGAACTAGCGGGCACAGATACGCAGTATTTT. Translating gives CASSLELAGTDTQYF.

The gene calls are TRBV30 and TRBJ1-6; 8 bases align to TRBD1. CDR1 and CDR2 (germline): GTSNPN, SVGIG (reference sequence). This CDR3 has 15 amino acids. The V gene end was trimmed by 2 bases and the J gene end by 7 bases; junction bases not matched to a gene: 7. CDR3 residues: CAWSRAGGLNSPLHF. CDR3 nucleotide sequence: TGTGCCTGGAGTAGGGCAGGGGGCCTCAATTCACCCCTCCACTTT.

As regards this clone: This CDR3 is also generated by other DNA sequences in the sample. This sequence joins TRBV5-4 and TRBJ1-4; D unclear. Looked up from germline, CDR1 is SGHNT and CDR2 is YYREEE (reference sequence). The ends were cut back, 2 bases at V and 7 bases at J, with 9 bases in the middle. The CDR3 loop spans 13 amino acids. The CDR3 region is CASSFESREKLFF. CDR3 bases: TGTGCCAGCAGCTTCGAAAGCCGTGAAAAACTGTTTTTT. The full variable domain, its missing parts supplied by reference TRBV5-4 and TRBJ1-4, is ETGVTQSPTHLIKTRGQQVTLRCSSQSGHNTVSWYQQALGQGPQFIFQYYREEENGRGNFPPRFSGLQFPNYSSELNVNALELDDSALYLCASSFESREKLFFGSGTQLSVL.